This T cell receptor beta chain was identified during a study of blood T cell repertoires in COVID-19 (dated by TCRdb to the early 2020s). Some background on the complete study: The collaborator samples originated in the United States, Italy and Spain and spanned the acute and convalescent phases of COVID-19. Nearly every sample came with metadata listing a de-identified subject ID, COVID-19 status, age in years and sex. HLA class I and class II types, where available, came from metadata supplied by the sample provider rather than from assay-based typing. The prospective study material was composed of cDNA or gDNA derived from T cells, B-cell-depleted T cells, or PBMCs. The repertoires were made available in a free public database intended to serve as a resource for research on the immune response to SARS-CoV-2. The dataset comprised deeply sampled blood TCRbeta repertoires from subjects exposed to, actively infected with, or recovered from COVID-19. The samples were drawn from the first 160 participants of the ongoing ImmuneRACE study and from over a thousand subjects provided by 6 global collaborators.

The full study reports these points: The quantity of clinical and demographic metadata differed by source and by participant and was supplied without curation.

TCRbeta CDR3 regions were amplified from genomic DNA by means of the immunoSEQ Assay, a bias-controlled multiplex PCR. Concerning the study's data processing: The number of nucleated cells in each sample was estimated from the amplification of reference gene primers within the assay. Sequence reads were collapsed and filtered to measure the absolute abundance of every unique TCRbeta CDR3 rearrangement. For each sample, productive Simpson clonality was calculated as the square root of Simpson's diversity index across productive rearrangements. TCRdb re-hosts the immuneACCESS table, in-frame sequences only. Its copies lack some clones; in the studies checked, an unresolved V gene accounts for under half of them, and the cause for the rest is not known. D and trimming come from the DNA, and the V and J calls and clone size come from that table. The sample table contains about 180,000 clones; only one count was recorded for roughly 87% of them. Around 2.3% of the sample comes from the top ten.

Reading from cysteine to phenylalanine, the CDR3 counts 13 amino acids. Left in the record is the CDR3 DNA by itself, 39 bases read in frame from the first base. V gives up 5 bases and J gives up 5 bases, and the segment between their germline ends measures 12 bases. CDR1 and CDR2 were assigned from the germline V gene (reference sequence) as MNHEY and SMNVEV. In the prospective study, participants were 18 to 89 years old, resided in fewer than 25 geographic areas of the United States, and were enrolled through a virtual design. In the prospective study, cohorts were assigned on the basis of participant-reported clinical history obtained from a screening survey and a study questionnaire. In the prospective study, mobile phlebotomists collected whole blood, serum and a nasopharyngeal or oropharyngeal swab from each participant. Prospective study participants could optionally give additional blood draws and questionnaires over an approximately two-month period. Prospective study blood samples were shipped either frozen or at room temperature before DNA extraction.

Comment on this clone: Its antigen target is currently unknown. Nothing much larger sits one base from this clone, and base qualities are not available.

The material sequenced was PBMCs or T cells enriched from blood (not recorded which). This sequence originates from a woman between 35 and 50 years old with acute COVID-19. The sequence joins TRBV27 to TRBJ1-1, with TRBD1 as a weak D call on 6 bases. For the CDR3, the sequence is CASSTTGTTEAFF. The base sequence is TGTGCCAGCAGTACGACAGGTACGACTGAAGCTTTCTTT.